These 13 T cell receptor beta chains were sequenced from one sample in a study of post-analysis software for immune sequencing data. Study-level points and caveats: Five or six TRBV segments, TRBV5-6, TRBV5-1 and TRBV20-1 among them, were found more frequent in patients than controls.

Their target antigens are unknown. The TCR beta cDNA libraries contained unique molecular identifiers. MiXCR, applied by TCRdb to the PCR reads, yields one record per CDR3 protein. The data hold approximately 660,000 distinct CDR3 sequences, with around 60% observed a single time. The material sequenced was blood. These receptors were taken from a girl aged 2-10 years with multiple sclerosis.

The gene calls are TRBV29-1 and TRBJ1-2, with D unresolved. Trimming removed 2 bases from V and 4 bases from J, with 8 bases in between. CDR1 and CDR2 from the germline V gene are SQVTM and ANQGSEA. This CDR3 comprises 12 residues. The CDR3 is CSVESVGYGYTF. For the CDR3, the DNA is TGCAGCGTTGAAAGTGTGGGCTATGGCTACACCTTC.

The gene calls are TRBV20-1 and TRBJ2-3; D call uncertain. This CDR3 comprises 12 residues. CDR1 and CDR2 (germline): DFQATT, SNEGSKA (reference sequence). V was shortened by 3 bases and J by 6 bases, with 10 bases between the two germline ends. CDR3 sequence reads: CSARQLGDTQYF. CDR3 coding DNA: TGCAGTGCTAGGCAGCTGGGGGATACGCAGTATTTT.

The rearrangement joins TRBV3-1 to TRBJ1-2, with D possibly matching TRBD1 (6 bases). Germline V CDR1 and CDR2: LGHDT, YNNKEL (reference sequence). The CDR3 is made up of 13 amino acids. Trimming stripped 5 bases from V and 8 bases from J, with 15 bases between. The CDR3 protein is CASSARPGVGYTF. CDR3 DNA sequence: TGTGCCAGCAGCGCAAGGCCAGGGGTCGGCTACACCTTC. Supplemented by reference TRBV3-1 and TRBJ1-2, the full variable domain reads DTAVSQTPKYLVTQMGNDKSIKCEQNLGHDTMYWYKQDSKKFLKIMFSYNNKELIINETVPNRFSPKSPDKAHLNLHINSLELGDSAVYFCASSARPGVGYTFGSGTRLTVV.

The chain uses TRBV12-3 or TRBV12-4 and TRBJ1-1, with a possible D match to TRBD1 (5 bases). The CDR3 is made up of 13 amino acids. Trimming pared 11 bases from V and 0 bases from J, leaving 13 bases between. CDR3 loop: CAGGRDLNTEAFF. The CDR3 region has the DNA TGTGCCGGCGGTAGGGACCTGAACACTGAAGCTTTCTTT.

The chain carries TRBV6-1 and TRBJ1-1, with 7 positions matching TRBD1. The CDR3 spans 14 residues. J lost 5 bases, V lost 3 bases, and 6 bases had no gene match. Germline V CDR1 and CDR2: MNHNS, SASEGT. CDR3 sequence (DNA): TGTGCCAGCAGTGACAGGGGGAGGTATACTGAAGCTTTCTTT. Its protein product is CASSDRGRYTEAFF.

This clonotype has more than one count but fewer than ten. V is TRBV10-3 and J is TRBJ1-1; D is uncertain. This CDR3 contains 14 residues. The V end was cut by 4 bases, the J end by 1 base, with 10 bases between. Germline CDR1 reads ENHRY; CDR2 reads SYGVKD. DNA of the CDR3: TGTGCCATCAGTGTGGGAAGCTCGAACACTGAAGCTTTCTTT. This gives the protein CAISVGSSNTEAFF.

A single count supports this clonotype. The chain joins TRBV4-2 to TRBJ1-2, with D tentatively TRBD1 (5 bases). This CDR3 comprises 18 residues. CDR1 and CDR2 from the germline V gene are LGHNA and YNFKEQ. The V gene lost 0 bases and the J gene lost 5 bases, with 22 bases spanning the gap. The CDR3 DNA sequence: TGTGCCAGCAGCCAAGAGGTGCTGACAGAGGGGCTAGGATATGGCTACACCTTC. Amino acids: CASSQEVLTEGLGYGYTF.

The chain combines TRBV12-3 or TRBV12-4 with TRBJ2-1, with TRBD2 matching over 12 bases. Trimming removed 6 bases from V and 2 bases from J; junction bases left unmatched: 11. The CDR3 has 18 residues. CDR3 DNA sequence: TGTGCCAGCAGGGATGGACTAGCGGGGTTCGGCGCCTACAATGAGCAGTTCTTC. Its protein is CASRDGLAGFGAYNEQFF.

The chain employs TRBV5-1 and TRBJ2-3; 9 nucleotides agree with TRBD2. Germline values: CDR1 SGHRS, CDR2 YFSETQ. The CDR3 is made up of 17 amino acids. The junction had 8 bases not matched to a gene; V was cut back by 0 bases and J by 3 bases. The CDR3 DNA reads TGCGCCAGCAGCTTGGGCGGCGGGAGGGCCTTTACAGATACGCAGTATTTT. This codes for CASSLGGGRAFTDTQYF. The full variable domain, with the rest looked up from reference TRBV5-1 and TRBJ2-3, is KAGVTQTPRYLIKTRGQQVTLSCSPISGHRSVSWYQQTPGQGLQFLFEYFSETQRNKGNFPGRFSGRQFSNSRSEMNVSTLELGDSALYLCASSLGGGRAFTDTQYFGPGTRLTVL.

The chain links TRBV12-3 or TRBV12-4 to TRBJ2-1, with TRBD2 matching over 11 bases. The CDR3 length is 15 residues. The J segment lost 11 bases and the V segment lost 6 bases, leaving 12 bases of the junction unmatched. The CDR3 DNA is TGTGCCAGCAGCCCCAGGAGTAGCGGGGGGGTAAAGCAGTTCTTC. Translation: CASSPRSSGGVKQFF.

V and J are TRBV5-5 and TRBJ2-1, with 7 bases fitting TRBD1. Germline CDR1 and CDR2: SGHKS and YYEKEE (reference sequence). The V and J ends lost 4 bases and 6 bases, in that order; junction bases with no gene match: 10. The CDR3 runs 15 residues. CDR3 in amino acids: CASSTTGQLANEQFF. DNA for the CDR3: TGTGCCAGCAGCACGACGGGACAGTTAGCCAATGAGCAGTTCTTC.

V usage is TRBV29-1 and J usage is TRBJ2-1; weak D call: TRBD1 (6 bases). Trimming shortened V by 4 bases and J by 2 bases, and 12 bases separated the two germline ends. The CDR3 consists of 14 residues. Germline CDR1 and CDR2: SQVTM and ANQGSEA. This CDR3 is CSVVGRGAYNEQFF. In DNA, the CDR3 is TGCAGCGTTGTCGGCAGGGGCGCCTACAATGAGCAGTTCTTC.

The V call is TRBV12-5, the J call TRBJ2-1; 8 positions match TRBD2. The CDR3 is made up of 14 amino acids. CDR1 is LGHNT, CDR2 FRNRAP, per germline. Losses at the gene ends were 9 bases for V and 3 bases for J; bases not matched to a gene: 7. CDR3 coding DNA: TGTGCTAGCCTCCGGGAGGGCCACTACAATGAGCAGTTCTTC. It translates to CASLREGHYNEQFF.